This T cell receptor beta chain stems from a study of response to subunit inactivated influenza vaccine. Study-wide points: Seasonal influenza vaccination, on each occasion, was suggested by the authors to recruit few new T cells.

This clonotype was seen repeatedly, ten times or more. Its specificity is unknown. Germline V CDR1 and CDR2: SGHTA, FQGNSA. V lost 5 bases, J lost 3 bases, and 9 bases lay in between. This CDR3 is 13 amino acids long. TCRdb ran MiXCR on the RT-PCR reads and lists one entry per CDR3 protein. Altogether more than 150,000 distinct CDR3 sequences are present, around 8.8% being singletons, with the ten largest covering roughly 10%. This receptor was obtained from a man aged 50 to 59 who received an inactivated influenza vaccine. The rearrangement uses TRBV7-2 and TRBJ2-3; D ambiguous. Sequences were derived from non-naive T cells sorted from PBMCs, sampled on the day of vaccination. The CDR3 protein is CASSRIRTDTQYF. The DNA of the CDR3 is TGTGCCAGCAGCCGCATCCGGACAGATACGCAGTATTTT.